This T cell receptor beta chain was identified during a study of cytomegalovirus exposure and HLA in healthy donors. Study findings and constraints: Upon later analysis, HLA-associated TCR beta chains proved more clonally expanded than other, equally common chains.

The CDR3 is made up of 14 amino acids. Germline loops: CDR1 SGHRS, CDR2 YFSETQ. Deletions cut 7 bases from V and 3 bases from J, with 13 bases between. This clone has more than one count but fewer than ten. Its antigen is unidentified. PCR used 60 Vbeta primers and 13 Jbeta primers. The method was immunoSEQ multiplex PCR; TCRdb's version includes in-frame clones alone and lacks a portion of them. The data show tens of thousands of clones, with around 79% seen just once and 5.5% to 7% held by the top ten. This chain uses TRBV5-1 with TRBJ2-2, with D possibly TRBD1 on 6 matching bases. The TCR originated in a male donor in good health and CMV-seropositive. Sequencing input: PBMCs. CDR3 DNA sequence: TGCGCCAGCCAACCACAGGGTTACACCGGGGAGCTGTTTTTT. Its protein is CASQPQGYTGELFF.